This TCR beta chain was recovered during a study of cytotoxic CD8 clonotypes in ibrutinib-treated CLL. Study background: The authors obtained response samples at a median of roughly twelve months of treatment, range 6 to 36.

This table comes from immunoSEQ multiplex PCR, and its TCRdb copy is limited to in-frame clones, with some not included. This sample carries about 160,000 clones, roughly 84% of them seen once, and the ten largest clones take approximately 2.9%. Trimming took 5 bases from V and 8 from J; bases not matched to a gene: 8. Germline CDR1 is SNHLY and CDR2 is FYNNEI. The CDR3 contains 15 residues. Whole-study results and caveats: Public clonotypes occurred uncommonly; on treatment, they contracted or remained stable.

A note on this clone: What it binds is unknown.

The V gene is TRBV2, the J gene TRBJ1-4; the match to TRBD1 covers 10 bases. The source of this sequence is a human donor with chronic lymphocytic leukemia. The source material was PBMCs, sampled at disease progression, from a patient treated with ibrutinib. CDR3 nucleotide sequence: TGTGCCAGCAGTCCCCGGACAGGGGGTCGCGAAAAACTGTTTTTT. Protein: CASSPRTGGREKLFF.